A single sample is the source of the 26 T cell receptor beta chains below, sequenced in a study of control samples from healthy donors and cancer patients. The table came from immunoSEQ multiplex PCR; TCRdb's copy has only in-frame clones and leaves some out. Here the sample spans tens of thousands of clones, 80% to 95% being singletons. The sample consisted of PBMCs. The receptor set was obtained from a woman between 40 and 50 years old with lung cancer.

V is TRBV5-5 and J is TRBJ1-5, with D hard to call. Between the trimmed V and J ends, which lost 0 bases and 9 bases, there was a span of 10 bases. The CDR3 runs 13 residues. Germline CDR1 SGHKS, CDR2 YYEKEE (reference sequence). The CDR3 nucleotides read TGTGCCAGCAGCTTGGGTAGCTTTGGGCCCCAGCATTTT. It codes for CASSLGSFGPQHF. The full variable domain, in which reference TRBV5-5 and TRBJ1-5 provide the parts outside the CDR3, is DAGVTQSPTHLIKTRGQQVTLRCSPISGHKSVSWYQQVLGQGPQFIFQYYEKEERGRGNFPDRFSARQFPNYSSELNVNALLLGDSALYLCASSLGSFGPQHFGDGTRLSIL.

The chain employs TRBV7-6 and TRBJ2-1; perhaps TRBD1 as D (6 bases). The CDR3 spans 13 residues. The germline V and J ends were trimmed by 3 bases and 5 bases, with 8 bases remaining between them. CDR1 SGHVS and CDR2 FNYEAQ come from the germline V gene. The CDR3 protein is CASSFRGNNEQFF. The CDR3 bases are TGTGCCAGCAGCTTCAGGGGCAACAATGAGCAGTTCTTC.

V gene TRBV3-1 (or the pseudogene TRBV3-2) combines with J gene TRBJ1-1, with TRBD1 matching 7 bases. This CDR3 has 15 residues. The V segment lost 4 bases and the J segment 4 bases; nucleotides outside the gene matches: 9. Germline lookup yields CDR1 LGHDT and CDR2 YNNKEL (reference sequence). The chain's CDR3 is CASSPTGASITEAFF. The DNA of the CDR3 is TGTGCCAGCAGCCCTACAGGGGCAAGTATCACTGAAGCTTTCTTT.

V is TRBV2 and J is TRBJ1-1; 8 nucleotides line up with TRBD1. This CDR3 contains 17 residues. The V gene's germline CDR1 is SNHLY and CDR2 FYNNEI. The J segment lost 7 bases and the V segment lost 6 bases, leaving 19 bases of the junction unmatched. DNA of the CDR3: TGTGCCAGCAGAGCCTCCGGGACAGGTAGGGGGTATGGTGAAGCTTTCTTT. This gives the protein CASRASGTGRGYGEAFF.

The rearrangement uses TRBV3-1 (or the pseudogene TRBV3-2) and TRBJ2-2; 12 nucleotides match TRBD2. The CDR3 has 15 residues. V was pared by 8 bases and J by 2 bases, with 3 bases of the junction left unmatched. The germline V gene has CDR1 LGHDT and CDR2 YNNKEL (reference sequence). The CDR3 here is CASRTSGVNTGELFF. CDR3 nucleotides: TGTGCCAGCCGGACTAGCGGGGTTAACACCGGGGAGCTGTTTTTT.

The V gene is TRBV4-1, the J gene TRBJ1-2; no clear D gene. Between the trimmed V and J ends, which lost 1 base and 4 bases, there was a span of 13 bases. The CDR3 consists of 15 residues. Germline V lookup: CDR1 MGHRA, CDR2 YSYEKL. The CDR3 region is CASSQGVGQAYGYTF. The CDR3 coding sequence is TGCGCCAGCAGCCAAGGCGTCGGCCAGGCCTATGGCTACACCTTC.

About this clone itself: Within the sample, other DNA sequences also encode this same CDR3. The chain is built from TRBV3-1 (or the pseudogene TRBV3-2) and TRBJ2-7; D ambiguous. This CDR3 is 12 amino acids long. Germline-derived CDR1 and CDR2 are LGHDT and YNNKEL (reference sequence). Trimming removed 1 base at V and 2 bases at J, with 3 bases between. The CDR3 region is CASSQVTYEQYF. The CDR3 bases are TGTGCCAGCAGCCAAGTCACCTACGAGCAGTACTTC.

The chain has TRBV5-4 and TRBJ2-3, with TRBD1 identical over 9 bases. V shed 1 base, J shed 3 bases, and the junction held 3 bases outside the gene matches. Per germline, CDR1 SGHNT and CDR2 YYREEE (reference sequence). CDR3 length: 15 residues. CDR3 residues: CASSLRQGETDTQYF. CDR3 coding DNA: TGTGCCAGCAGCTTGCGACAGGGGGAAACAGATACGCAGTATTTT.

The J gene is TRBJ2-3, the V gene TRBV20-1, with 9 positions matching TRBD2. CDR3 length: 14 amino acids. V dropped 3 bases and J dropped 3; count of bases not matched to a gene: 4. Germline V gives CDR1 DFQATT, CDR2 SNEGSKA (reference sequence). DNA for the CDR3: TGCAGTGCTAGTGCTAGCGGGGAAACAGATACGCAGTATTTT. It codes for CSASASGETDTQYF.

The chain recombines TRBV6-2 or TRBV6-3 with TRBJ1-5, with D hard to call. The V gene's germline CDR1 is MNHEY and CDR2 SVGEGT. V lost 2 bases and J 0 bases, leaving 11 bases between the germline ends. The CDR3 runs 16 residues. The chain's CDR3 is CASSYKSWYSNQPQHF. The CDR3 nucleotides read TGTGCCAGCAGTTACAAGTCCTGGTATAGCAATCAGCCCCAGCATTTT.

In nucleotides, the CDR3 is TGTGCCTTGGCCCCAAGCACAGATACGCAGTATTTT. Protein sequence: CALAPSTDTQYF. The chain has TRBV30 and TRBJ2-3; D ambiguous. This CDR3 region has 12 residues. CDR1 and CDR2 (germline): GTSNPN, SVGIG (reference sequence). Trimming cost V 7 bases and J 0 bases, with 8 bases left between them.

The chain joins TRBV24-1 to TRBJ1-1; no definite D call. This CDR3 has 15 amino acids. Per germline, CDR1 KGHDR and CDR2 SFDVKD. V was clipped by 9 bases and J by 0 bases, with 16 bases between them. CDR3 in DNA: TGTGCCACCGGCGTGGCAGGCAGAATGAACACTGAAGCTTTCTTT. Protein sequence: CATGVAGRMNTEAFF.

The chain links TRBV5-1 to TRBJ2-1, with 10 bases aligning to TRBD1. This CDR3 has 15 residues. Trimming cost V 4 bases and J 10 bases; bases outside gene matches: 11. Germline lookup yields CDR1 SGHRS and CDR2 YFSETQ. The CDR3 bases are TGCGCCAGCAGCCTAGGGACAGGGGAAACGAGGGAGCAGTTCTTC. It yields the protein CASSLGTGETREQFF.

This sequence joins TRBV29-1 and TRBJ1-1; 7 bases are shared with TRBD1. The CDR3 length is 14 residues. V lost 2 bases to trimming and J lost 5 bases; unmatched junction nucleotides: 8. CDR1 and CDR2 from the germline V gene are SQVTM and ANQGSEA. DNA for the CDR3: TGCAGCGTTGAACTTCAGGGGGTCGGAACTGAAGCTTTCTTT. Translating it yields CSVELQGVGTEAFF.

The chain joins TRBV11-3 to TRBJ1-3; D call uncertain. V shed 3 bases and J shed 1 base, with 4 bases lying between them. The CDR3 extends over 13 amino acids. The germline V gene has CDR1 SGHNT and CDR2 YENEEA. The CDR3 DNA follows: TGTGCCAGCAGCTTGGGATCTGGAAACACCATATATTTT. Translated, it gives CASSLGSGNTIYF.

This chain joins TRBV7-8 and TRBJ1-1; D is ambiguous. Trimming removed 3 bases at V and 0 bases at J, with 8 bases between. The CDR3 length is 14 residues. Germline CDR1 and CDR2: SGHVS and FQNEAQ. The CDR3 DNA follows: TGTGCCAGCAGCTTTGGGGAAATGAACACTGAAGCTTTCTTT. Amino acids: CASSFGEMNTEAFF.

The chain combines TRBV20-1 with TRBJ2-5, with D uncertain. V was cut by 3 bases and J by 5 bases, with 7 bases left in between. The CDR3 spans 11 residues. Germline CDR1 reads DFQATT; CDR2 reads SNEGSKA (reference sequence). The CDR3 coding sequence is TGCAGTGCTAGGCGGTTGGAGACCCAGTACTTC. This codes for CSARRLETQYF.

The sample holds one count of this clone. The rearrangement uses TRBV20-1 and TRBJ2-5; perhaps TRBD2 as D (6 bases). This CDR3 contains 11 residues. Germline loops: CDR1 DFQATT, CDR2 SNEGSKA (reference sequence). V was cut by 6 bases and J by 5 bases, with 10 bases left in between. CDR3 bases: TGCAGTGCCTGGGCGGGGGAGACCCAGTACTTC. The encoded protein is CSAWAGETQYF.

This chain links TRBV6-4 with TRBJ2-3; TRBD2 agrees at 7 bases. With 4 bases clipped from V and 0 bases from J, the junction kept 13 bases outside the gene matches. The CDR3 consists of 18 residues. Germline CDR1 reads MRHNA; CDR2 reads SNTAGT. The CDR3 here is CASSALWSVGGSTDTQYF. CDR3 nucleotide sequence: TGTGCCAGCAGTGCCCTTTGGAGTGTCGGGGGGAGCACAGATACGCAGTATTTT.

This clone occurred once. J is TRBJ2-2 and V is TRBV19; D possibly corresponds to TRBD1 (6 bases). This CDR3 is 17 amino acids long. Germline V gene data show CDR1 as LNHDA and CDR2 as SQIVND (reference sequence). V gave up 4 bases and J gave up 3 bases, with 18 bases separating them. The CDR3 DNA reads TGTGCCAGTAGTAGGACAGCCCCCAACACCTACACCGGGGAGCTGTTTTTT. Residues: CASSRTAPNTYTGELFF.

Written as DNA, the CDR3 is TGTGCCAGCAGTGGGGTCGGAATTAGCACAGATACGCAGTATTTT. Translation: CASSGVGISTDTQYF. This rearrangement joins TRBV7-9 to TRBJ2-3; D is unclear. Germline V gives CDR1 SEHNR, CDR2 FQNEAQ (reference sequence). The V end lost 6 bases, the J end lost 0 bases, and 13 bases lay between the germline ends. This CDR3 is built from 15 residues.

This clone has more than one count but fewer than ten. The chain carries TRBV9 and TRBJ2-7, with D possibly being TRBD1 or TRBD2 (5 bases each). CDR3 size: 14 residues. CDR1 and CDR2 from the germline V gene are SGDLS and YYNGEE. V was trimmed by 2 bases and J by 0 bases, leaving 9 bases between them. CDR3 residues: CASSVRDRSYEQYF. The DNA for the CDR3 is TGTGCCAGCAGCGTCCGGGACCGCTCCTACGAGCAGTACTTC.

The chain links TRBV29-1 to TRBJ2-3; perhaps TRBD2 as D (6 bases). V was cut by 6 bases and J by 3 bases, with 13 bases left in between. The CDR3 sequence is 13 residues long. Germline loops: CDR1 SQVTM, CDR2 ANQGSEA. The CDR3 nucleotides are TGCAGCGTGGGGGGACGGTTGACAGATACGCAGTATTTT. Translated: CSVGGRLTDTQYF.

The chain joins TRBV19 to TRBJ2-1; unclear D gene. CDR1 is LNHDA and CDR2 is SQIVND in the germline V gene (reference sequence). This CDR3 has 13 amino acids. Trimming took off 5 bases at V and 4 bases at J, with 9 bases between the two ends. The CDR3 coding sequence is TGTGCCAGTAGTGATACCGGGTACAATGAGCAGTTCTTC. Amino acid sequence: CASSDTGYNEQFF.

This chain uses TRBV10-3 with TRBJ2-2; D perhaps matches TRBD2 (6 bases). The germline V gene has CDR1 ENHRY and CDR2 SYGVKD. The CDR3 runs to 14 residues. With 7 bases removed from V and 5 bases from J, the gap between germline ends came to 14 bases. CDR3 protein: CAIKGGKSTGELFF. The CDR3 bases are TGTGCCATCAAAGGAGGGAAATCTACCGGGGAGCTGTTTTTT.

The chain joins TRBV18 to TRBJ1-2; D not resolved. CDR3 length equals 16 residues. V was clipped by 1 base and J by 3 bases, with 15 bases between them. Germline CDR1 is KGHSH and CDR2 is LQKENI. CDR3 DNA: TGTGCCAGCTCACCACAATCAAATTCCGGGGACTATGGCTACACCTTC. Translation gives CASSPQSNSGDYGYTF.